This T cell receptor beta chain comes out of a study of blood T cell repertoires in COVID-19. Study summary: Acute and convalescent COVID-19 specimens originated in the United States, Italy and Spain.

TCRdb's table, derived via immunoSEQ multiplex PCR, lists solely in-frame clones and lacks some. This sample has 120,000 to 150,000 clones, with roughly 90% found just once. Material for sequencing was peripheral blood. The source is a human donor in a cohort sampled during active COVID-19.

For the CDR3, the DNA is TGTGCCAGCACCGTCGGACAGGGATTTGGAGAGACCCAGTACTTC. Amino acid sequence: CASTVGQGFGETQYF. The chain combines TRBV28 with TRBJ2-5; 8 bases map to TRBD1. Trimming took 7 bases from V and 4 from J; bases not matched to a gene: 11. Germline V gene lookup returns CDR1 MDHEN and CDR2 SYDVKM. This CDR3 contains 15 residues.